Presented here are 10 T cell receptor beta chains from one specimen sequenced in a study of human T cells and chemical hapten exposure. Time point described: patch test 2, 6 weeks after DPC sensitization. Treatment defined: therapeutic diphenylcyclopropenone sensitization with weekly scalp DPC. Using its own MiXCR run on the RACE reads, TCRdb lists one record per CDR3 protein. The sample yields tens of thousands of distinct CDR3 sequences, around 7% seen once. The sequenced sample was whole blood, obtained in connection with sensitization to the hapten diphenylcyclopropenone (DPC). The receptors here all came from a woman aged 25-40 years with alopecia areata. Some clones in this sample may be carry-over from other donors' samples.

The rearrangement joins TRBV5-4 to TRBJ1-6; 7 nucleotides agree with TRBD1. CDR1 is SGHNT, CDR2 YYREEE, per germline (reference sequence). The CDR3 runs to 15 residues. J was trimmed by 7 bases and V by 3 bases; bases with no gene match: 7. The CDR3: CASSYLTGQNSPLHF. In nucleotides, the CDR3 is TGTGCCAGCAGCTACCTAACGGGACAGAATTCACCCCTCCACTTT.

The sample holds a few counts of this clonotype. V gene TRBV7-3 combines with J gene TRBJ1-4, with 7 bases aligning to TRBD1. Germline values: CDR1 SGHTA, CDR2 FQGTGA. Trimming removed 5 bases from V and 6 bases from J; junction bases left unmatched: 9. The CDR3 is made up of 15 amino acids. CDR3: CASSPTGRKDEKLFF. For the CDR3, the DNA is TGTGCCAGCAGCCCGACAGGGAGGAAAGATGAAAAACTGTTTTTT.

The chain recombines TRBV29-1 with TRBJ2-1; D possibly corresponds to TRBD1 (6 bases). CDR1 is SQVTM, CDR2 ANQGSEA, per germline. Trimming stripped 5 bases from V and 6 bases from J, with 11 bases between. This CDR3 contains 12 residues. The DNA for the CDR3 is TGCAGCGTTCGACAAGGGGGCAATGAGCAGTTCTTC. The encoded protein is CSVRQGGNEQFF.

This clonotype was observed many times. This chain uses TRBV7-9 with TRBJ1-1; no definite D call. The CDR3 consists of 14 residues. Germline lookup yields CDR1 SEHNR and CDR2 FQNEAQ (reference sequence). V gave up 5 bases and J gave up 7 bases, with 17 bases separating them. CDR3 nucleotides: TGTGCCAGCAGCCAAAAAGGAGGGTTGGATGAAGCTTTCTTT. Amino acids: CASSQKGGLDEAFF.

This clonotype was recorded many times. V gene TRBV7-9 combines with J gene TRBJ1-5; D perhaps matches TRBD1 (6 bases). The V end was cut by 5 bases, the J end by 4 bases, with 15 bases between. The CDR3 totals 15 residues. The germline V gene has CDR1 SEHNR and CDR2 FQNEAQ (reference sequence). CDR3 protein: CASSPARGPNQPQHF. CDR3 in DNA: TGTGCCAGCAGCCCCGCCCGGGGGCCGAATCAGCCCCAGCATTTT.

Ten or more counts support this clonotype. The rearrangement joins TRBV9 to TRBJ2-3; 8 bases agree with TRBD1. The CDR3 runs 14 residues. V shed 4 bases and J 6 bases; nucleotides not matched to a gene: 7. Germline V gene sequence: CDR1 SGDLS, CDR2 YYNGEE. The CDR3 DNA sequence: TGTGCCAGCAGCCATGGACAGGGCGCCGATACGCAGTATTTT. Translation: CASSHGQGADTQYF.

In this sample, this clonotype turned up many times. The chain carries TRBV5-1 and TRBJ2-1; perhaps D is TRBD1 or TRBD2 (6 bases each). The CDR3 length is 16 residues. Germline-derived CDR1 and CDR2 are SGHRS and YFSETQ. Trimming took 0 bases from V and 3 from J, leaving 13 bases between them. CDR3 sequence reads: CASSLGWEDSYNEQFF. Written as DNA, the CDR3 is TGCGCCAGCAGCTTGGGGTGGGAGGACAGCTACAATGAGCAGTTCTTC.

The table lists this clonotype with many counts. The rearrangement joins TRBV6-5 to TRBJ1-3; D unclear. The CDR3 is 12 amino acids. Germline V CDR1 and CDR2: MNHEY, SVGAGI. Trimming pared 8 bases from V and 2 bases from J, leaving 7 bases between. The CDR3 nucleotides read TGTGCCAGCGGATTAACTGGAAACACCATATATTTT. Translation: CASGLTGNTIYF.

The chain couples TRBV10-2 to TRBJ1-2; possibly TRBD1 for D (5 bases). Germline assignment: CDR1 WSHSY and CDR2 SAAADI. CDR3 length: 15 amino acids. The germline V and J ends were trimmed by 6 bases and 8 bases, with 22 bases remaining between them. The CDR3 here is CASSRQPLLEYGYTF. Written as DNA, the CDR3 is TGCGCCAGCAGCAGACAGCCCCTGCTGGAGTACGGCTACACCTTC.

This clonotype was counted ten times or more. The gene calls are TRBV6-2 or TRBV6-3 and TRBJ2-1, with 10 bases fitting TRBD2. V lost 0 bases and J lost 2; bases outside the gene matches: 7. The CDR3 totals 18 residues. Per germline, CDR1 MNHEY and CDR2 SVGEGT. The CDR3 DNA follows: TGTGCCAGCAGTTACTCCCCTAGCGGGGGACCTCCCTACAATGAGCAGTTCTTC. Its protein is CASSYSPSGGPPYNEQFF.